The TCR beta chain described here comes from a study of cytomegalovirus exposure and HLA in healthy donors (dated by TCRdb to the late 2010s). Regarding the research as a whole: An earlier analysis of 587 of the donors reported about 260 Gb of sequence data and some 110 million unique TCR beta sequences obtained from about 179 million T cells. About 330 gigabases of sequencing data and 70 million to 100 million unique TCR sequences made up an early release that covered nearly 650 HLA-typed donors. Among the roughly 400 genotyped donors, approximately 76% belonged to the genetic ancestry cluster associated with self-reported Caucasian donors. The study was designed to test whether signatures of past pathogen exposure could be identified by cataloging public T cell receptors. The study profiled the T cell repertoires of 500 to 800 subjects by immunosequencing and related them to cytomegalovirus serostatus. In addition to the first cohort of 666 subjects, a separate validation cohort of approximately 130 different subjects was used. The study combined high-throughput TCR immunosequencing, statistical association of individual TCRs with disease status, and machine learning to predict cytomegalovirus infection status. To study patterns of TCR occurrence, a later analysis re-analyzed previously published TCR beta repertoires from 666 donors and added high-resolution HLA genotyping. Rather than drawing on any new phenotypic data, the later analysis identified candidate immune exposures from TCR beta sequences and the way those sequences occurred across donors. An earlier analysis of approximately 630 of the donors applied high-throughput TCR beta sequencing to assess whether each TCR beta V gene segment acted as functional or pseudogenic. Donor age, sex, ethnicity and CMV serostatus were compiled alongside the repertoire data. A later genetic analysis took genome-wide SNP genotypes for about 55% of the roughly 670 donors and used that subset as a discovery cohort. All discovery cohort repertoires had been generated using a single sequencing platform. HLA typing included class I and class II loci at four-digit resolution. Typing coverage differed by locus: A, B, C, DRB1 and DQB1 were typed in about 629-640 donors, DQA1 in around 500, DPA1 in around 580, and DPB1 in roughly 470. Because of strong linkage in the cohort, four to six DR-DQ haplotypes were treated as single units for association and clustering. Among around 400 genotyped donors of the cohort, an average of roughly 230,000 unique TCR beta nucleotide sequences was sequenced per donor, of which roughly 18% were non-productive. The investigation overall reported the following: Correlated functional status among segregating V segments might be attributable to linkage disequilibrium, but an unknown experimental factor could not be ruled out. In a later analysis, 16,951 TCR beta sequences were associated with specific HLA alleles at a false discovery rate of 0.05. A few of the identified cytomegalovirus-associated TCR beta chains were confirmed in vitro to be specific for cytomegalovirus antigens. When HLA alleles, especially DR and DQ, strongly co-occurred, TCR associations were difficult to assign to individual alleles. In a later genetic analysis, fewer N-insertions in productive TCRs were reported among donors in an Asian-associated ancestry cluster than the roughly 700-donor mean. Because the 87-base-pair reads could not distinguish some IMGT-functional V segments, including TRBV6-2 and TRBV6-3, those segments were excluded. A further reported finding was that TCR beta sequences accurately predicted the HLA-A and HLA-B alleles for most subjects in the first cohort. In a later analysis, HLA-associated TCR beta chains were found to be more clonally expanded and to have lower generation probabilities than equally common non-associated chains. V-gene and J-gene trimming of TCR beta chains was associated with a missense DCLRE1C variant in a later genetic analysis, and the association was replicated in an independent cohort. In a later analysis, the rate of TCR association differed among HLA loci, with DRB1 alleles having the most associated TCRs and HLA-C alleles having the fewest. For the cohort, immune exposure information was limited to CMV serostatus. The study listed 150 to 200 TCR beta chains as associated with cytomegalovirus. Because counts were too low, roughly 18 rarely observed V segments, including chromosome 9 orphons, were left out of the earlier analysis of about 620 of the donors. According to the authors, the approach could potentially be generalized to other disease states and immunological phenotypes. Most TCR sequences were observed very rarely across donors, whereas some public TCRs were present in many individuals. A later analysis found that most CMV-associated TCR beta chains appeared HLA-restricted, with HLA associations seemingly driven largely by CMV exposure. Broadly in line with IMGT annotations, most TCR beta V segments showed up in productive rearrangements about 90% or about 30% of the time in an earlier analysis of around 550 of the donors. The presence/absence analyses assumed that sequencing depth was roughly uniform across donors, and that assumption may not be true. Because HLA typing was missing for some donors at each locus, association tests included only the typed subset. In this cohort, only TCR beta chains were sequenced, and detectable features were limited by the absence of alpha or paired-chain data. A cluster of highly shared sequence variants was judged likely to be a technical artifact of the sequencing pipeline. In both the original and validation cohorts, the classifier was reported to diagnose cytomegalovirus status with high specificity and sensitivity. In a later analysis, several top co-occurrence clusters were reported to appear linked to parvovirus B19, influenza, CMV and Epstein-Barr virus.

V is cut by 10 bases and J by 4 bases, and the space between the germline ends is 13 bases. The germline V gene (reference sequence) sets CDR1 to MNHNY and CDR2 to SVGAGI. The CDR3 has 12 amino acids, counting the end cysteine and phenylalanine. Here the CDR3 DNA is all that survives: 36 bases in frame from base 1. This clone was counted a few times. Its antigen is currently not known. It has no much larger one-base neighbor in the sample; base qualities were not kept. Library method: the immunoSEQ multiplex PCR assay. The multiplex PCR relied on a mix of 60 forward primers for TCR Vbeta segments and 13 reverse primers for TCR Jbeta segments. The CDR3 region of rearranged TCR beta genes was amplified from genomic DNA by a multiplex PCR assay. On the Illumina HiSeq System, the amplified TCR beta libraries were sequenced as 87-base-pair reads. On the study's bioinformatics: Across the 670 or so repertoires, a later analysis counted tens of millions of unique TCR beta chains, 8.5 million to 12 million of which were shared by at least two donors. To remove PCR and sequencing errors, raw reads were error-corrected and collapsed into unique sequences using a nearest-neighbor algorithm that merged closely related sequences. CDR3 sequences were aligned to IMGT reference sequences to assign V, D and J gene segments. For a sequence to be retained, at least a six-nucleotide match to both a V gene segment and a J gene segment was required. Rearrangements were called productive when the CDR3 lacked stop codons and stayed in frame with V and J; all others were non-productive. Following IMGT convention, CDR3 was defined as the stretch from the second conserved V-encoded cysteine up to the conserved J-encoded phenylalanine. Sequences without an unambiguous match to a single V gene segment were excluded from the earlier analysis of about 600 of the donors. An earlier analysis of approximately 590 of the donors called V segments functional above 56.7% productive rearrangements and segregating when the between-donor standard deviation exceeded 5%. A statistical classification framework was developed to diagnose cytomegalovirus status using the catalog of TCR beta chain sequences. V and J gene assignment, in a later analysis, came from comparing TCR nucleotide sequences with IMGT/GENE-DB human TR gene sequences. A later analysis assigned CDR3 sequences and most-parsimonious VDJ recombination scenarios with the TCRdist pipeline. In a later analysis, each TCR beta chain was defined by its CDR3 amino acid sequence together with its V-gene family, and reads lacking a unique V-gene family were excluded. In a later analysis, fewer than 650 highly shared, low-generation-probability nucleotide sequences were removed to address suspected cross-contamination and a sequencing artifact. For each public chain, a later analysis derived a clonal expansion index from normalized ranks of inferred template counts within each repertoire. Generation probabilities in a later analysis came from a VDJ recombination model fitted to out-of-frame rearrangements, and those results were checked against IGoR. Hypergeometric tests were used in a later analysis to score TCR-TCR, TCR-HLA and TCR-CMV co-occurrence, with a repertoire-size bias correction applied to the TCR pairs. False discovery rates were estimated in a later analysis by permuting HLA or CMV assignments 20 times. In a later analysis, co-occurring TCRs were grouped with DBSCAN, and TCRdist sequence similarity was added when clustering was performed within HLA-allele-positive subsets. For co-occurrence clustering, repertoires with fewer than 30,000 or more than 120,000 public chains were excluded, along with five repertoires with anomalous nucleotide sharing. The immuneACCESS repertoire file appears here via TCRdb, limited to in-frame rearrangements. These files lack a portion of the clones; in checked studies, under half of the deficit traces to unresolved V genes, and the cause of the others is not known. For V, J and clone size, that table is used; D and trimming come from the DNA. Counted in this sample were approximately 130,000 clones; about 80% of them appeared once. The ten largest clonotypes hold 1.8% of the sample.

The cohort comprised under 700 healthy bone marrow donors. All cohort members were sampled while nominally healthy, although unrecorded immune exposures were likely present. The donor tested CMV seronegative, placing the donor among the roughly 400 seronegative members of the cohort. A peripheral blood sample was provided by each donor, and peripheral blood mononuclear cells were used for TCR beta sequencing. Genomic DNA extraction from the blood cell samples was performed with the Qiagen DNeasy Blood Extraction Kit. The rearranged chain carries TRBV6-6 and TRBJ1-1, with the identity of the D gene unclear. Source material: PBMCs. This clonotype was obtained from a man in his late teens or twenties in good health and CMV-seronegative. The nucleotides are TGTGCCATCGGCGGAGAGGGCACTGAAGCTTTCTTT. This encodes CAIGGEGTEAFF.